This TCR beta chain was captured in a study of T cell responses to AZD1222 COVID-19 vaccine. General study findings and limits: Spike-specific TCR breadth and depth grew following two AZD1222 doses.

Sequencing was performed with immunoSEQ multiplex PCR; in TCRdb, only in-frame clones are kept and a portion is missing. The sample lists 100,000 to 150,000 clones; approximately 88% were seen once. About this clone itself: No antigen is known for it.

The CDR3 sequence is 13 residues long. Trimming shortened V by 4 bases and J by 5 bases, and 6 bases separated the two germline ends. Germline CDR1 MDHEN, CDR2 SYDVKM. The sequences come from peripheral blood, collected on day 0 of AZD1222 vaccination. The TCR comes from an adult in good health. The rearrangement joins TRBV28 to TRBJ1-6; D is unresolved. CDR3 loop: CASSSQDNSPLHF. The DNA of the CDR3 is TGTGCCAGCAGTTCACAAGATAATTCACCCCTCCACTTT. The full variable domain, in which reference TRBV28 and TRBJ1-6 provide the parts outside the CDR3, is DVKVTQSSRYLVKRTGEKVFLECVQDMDHENMFWYRQDPGLGLRLIYFSYDVKMKEKGDIPEGYSVSREKKERFSLILESASTNQTSMYLCASSSQDNSPLHFGNGTRLTVT.